This TCR beta chain was sequenced for a study of shared clonotypes between healthy human individuals. Broader study findings: Sequencing depth was a factor that was expected to affect clonotype sharing among donors.

Authors' data handling: Junction-only sequences without quality scores were provided by ImmunoSEQ, so filtering was different. The repertoire was sequenced with immunoSEQ multiplex PCR; TCRdb's copy has only in-frame clones and lacks some. Clone size and the V and J calls come from that table; the DNA yielded D and trimming. The sample carries millions of clones, just over 90% recorded once. CDR1 is SNHLY and CDR2 is FYNNEI in the germline V gene. Losses at the gene ends were 6 bases for V and 0 bases for J; bases not matched to a gene: 3. The CDR3 consists of 15 residues. About this clone: Antigen specificity is unknown.

Healthy and HIV-negative, the adult donors had no recent acute infections or vaccinations. The TCR was taken from a man aged 18 to 29 in good health. Some clones in this sample may be carry-over from other donors' samples. The J gene is TRBJ2-3, the V gene TRBV2; TRBD2 matches at 10 bases. Source material: naive CD4+ T cells from PBMCs. Specified subset: CD45RA+ positively selected. CDR3: CASRLAGLSTDTQYF. The DNA for the CDR3 is TGTGCCAGCAGACTAGCGGGATTAAGCACAGATACGCAGTATTTT.